The rows below give T cell receptor beta chains drawn from one sample of a study of graft-versus-host responses after intestinal transplantation. The protocol was immunoSEQ multiplex PCR, while the TCRdb copy is restricted to in-frame clones and leaves out a portion. The sample has under 55,000 clones; over 75% are singletons. Sequenced material: PBMCs, taken 524 days after transplant. The receptor set was obtained from a human patient who received an intestinal transplant, so some T cells may come from the graft donor. Both conserved end residues are part of each CDR3. The D gene is left open where the match is weak. Size tells how often a clone was seen (once, few, many) or the class of an expanded clone, and some rows leave it out.

CDR3 protein	CDR3 length	clone size	D gene	J gene	V gene
CASTADRARETQYF	14	once	TRBD1	TRBJ2-5	TRBV28
CASSAWQGAEAFF	13	NA	NA	TRBJ1-1	TRBV6-1
CASSSRDRPINYGYTF	16	NA	NA	TRBJ1-2	TRBV27
CASSGDRVPSGANVLTF	17	NA	TRBD1	TRBJ2-6	TRBV9
CASSVDPVRETQYF	14	NA	NA	TRBJ2-5	TRBV9
CASSASGGNYGYTF	14	NA	NA	TRBJ1-2	TRBV9
CASQGDPQETQYF	13	NA	NA	TRBJ2-5	TRBV6-5
CASSQKNGRRVSGELFF	17	NA	TRBD2	TRBJ2-2	TRBV4-3
CASSLAESSYEQYF	14	NA	NA	TRBJ2-7	TRBV5-4
CASSVAGGPGDEREFF	16	NA	TRBD2	TRBJ2-1	TRBV10-1
CASSIPGTLSNREQFF	16	NA	NA	TRBJ2-1	TRBV19
CASSLGFGLAGRTYEQYF	18	NA	TRBD2	TRBJ2-7	TRBV11-2
CASSQPGTGNYGYTF	15	NA	TRBD1	TRBJ1-2	TRBV7-9
CASSEYDAAGVWEQYF	16	NA	TRBD2	TRBJ2-7	TRBV25-1
CASSYLGQGGEQYF	14	NA	TRBD1	TRBJ2-7	TRBV5-6
CASSELGTDNEKLFF	15	NA	NA	TRBJ1-4	TRBV6-1